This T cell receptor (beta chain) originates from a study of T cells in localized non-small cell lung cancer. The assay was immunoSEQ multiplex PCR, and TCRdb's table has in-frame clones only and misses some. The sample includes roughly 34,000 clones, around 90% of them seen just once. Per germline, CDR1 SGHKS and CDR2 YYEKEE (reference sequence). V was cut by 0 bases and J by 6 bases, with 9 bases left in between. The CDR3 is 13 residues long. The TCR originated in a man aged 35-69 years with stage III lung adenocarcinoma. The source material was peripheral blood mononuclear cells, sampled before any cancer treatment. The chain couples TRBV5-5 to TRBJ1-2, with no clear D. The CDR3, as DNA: TGTGCCAGCAGCTTGGGTCGGAGTAATGGCTACACCTTC. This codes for CASSLGRSNGYTF.